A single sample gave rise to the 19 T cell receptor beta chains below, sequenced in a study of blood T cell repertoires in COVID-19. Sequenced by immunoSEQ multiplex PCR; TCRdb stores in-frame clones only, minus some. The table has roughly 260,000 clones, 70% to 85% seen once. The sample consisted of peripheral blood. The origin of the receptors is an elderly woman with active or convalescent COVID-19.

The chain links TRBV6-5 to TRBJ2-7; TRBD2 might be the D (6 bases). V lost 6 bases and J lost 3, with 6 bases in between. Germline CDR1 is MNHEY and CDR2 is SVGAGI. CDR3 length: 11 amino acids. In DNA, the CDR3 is TGTGCCAGCAGGGAGGGCTACGAGCAGTACTTC. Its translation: CASREGYEQYF.

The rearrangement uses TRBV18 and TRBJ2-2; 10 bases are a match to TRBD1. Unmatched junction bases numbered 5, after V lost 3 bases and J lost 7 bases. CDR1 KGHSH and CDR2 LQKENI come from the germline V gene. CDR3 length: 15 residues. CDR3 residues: CASSPRQGAIGELFF. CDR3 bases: TGTGCCAGCTCACCCCGACAGGGGGCGATCGGGGAGCTGTTTTTT.

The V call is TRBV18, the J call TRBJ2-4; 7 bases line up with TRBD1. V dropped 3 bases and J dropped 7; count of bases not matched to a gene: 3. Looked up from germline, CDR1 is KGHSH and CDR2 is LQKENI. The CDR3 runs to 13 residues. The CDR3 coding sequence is TGTGCCAGCTCACCCACAGGGGAGAACATTCAGTACTTC. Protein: CASSPTGENIQYF.

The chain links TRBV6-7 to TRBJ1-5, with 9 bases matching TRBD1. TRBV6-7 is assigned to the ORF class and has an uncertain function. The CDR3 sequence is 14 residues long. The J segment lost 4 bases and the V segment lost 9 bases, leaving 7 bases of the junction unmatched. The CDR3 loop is CASAGTGINQPQHF. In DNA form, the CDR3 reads TGTGCCAGTGCTGGGACAGGGATTAATCAGCCCCAGCATTTT.

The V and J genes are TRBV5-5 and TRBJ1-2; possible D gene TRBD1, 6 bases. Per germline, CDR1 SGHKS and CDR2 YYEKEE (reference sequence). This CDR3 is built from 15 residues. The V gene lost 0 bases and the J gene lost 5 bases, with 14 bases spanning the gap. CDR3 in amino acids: CASSLVGGNPYGYTF. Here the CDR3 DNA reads TGTGCCAGCAGCTTGGTTGGGGGCAACCCATATGGCTACACCTTC.

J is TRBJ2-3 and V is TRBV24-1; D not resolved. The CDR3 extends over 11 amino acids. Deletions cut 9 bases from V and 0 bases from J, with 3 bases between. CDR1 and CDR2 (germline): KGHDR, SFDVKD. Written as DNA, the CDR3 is TGTGCCACCCGGAGCACAGATACGCAGTATTTT. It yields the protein CATRSTDTQYF.

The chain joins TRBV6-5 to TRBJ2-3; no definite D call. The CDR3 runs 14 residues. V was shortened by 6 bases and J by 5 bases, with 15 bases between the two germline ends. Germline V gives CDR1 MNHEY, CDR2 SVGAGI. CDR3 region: CASSSLELGDTQYF. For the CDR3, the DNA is TGTGCCAGCAGCAGTCTAGAGCTGGGAGATACGCAGTATTTT.

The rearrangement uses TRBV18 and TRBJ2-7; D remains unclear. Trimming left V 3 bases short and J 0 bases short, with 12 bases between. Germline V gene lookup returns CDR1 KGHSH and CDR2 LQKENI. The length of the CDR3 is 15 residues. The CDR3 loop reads CASSPWAESSYEQYF. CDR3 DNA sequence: TGTGCCAGCTCACCCTGGGCAGAGAGCTCCTACGAGCAGTACTTC.

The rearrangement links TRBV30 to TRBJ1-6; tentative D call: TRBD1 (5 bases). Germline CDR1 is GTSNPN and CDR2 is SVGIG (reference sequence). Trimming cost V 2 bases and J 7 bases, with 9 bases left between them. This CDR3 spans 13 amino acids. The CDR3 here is CAWSRQSNSPLHF. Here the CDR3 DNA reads TGTGCCTGGAGTAGACAGTCCAATTCACCCCTCCACTTT.

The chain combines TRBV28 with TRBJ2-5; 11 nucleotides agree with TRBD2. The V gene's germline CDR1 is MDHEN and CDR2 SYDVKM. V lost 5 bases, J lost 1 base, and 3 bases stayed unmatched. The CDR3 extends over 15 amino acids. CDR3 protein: CASSPGTSGQETQYF. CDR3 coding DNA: TGTGCCAGCAGTCCAGGGACTAGCGGCCAAGAGACCCAGTACTTC.

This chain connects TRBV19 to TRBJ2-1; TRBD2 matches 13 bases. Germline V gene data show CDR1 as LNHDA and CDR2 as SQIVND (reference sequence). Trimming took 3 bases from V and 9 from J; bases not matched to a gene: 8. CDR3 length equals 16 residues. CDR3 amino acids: CASSIAGTSGTVEQFF. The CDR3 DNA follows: TGTGCCAGTAGTATCGCGGGGACTAGCGGGACCGTTGAGCAGTTCTTC.

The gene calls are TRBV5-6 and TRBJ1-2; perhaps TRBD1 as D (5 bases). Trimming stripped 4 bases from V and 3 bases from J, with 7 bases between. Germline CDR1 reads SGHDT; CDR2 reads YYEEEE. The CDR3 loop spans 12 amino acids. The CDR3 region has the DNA TGTGCCAGCAGCGCAGGGCACTATGGCTACACCTTC. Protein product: CASSAGHYGYTF.

The CDR3 DNA is TGTGCCAGCAGCCTTAGCGGGACTATGGCTCGGACGCAGTATTTT. This translates into CASSLSGTMARTQYF. This chain joins TRBV5-8 and TRBJ2-3, with 8 bases matching TRBD2. There are 15 residues in the CDR3. The ends lost 4 bases at V and 9 bases at J; junction bases unmatched: 13. Germline V lookup: CDR1 SGHTS, CDR2 YDEGEE. Full variable domain (outside the CDR3, taken from reference TRBV5-8 and TRBJ2-3): EAGVTQSPTHLIKTRGQQATLRCSPISGHTSVYWYQQALGLGLQFLLWYDEGEERNRGNFPPRFSGRQFPNYSSELNVNALELEDSALYLCASSLSGTMARTQYFGPGTRLTVL.

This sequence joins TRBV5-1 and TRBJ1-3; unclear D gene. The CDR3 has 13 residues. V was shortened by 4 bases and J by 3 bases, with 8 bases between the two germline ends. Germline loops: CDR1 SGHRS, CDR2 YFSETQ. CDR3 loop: CASSEGFGNTIYF. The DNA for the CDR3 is TGCGCCAGCAGCGAGGGTTTTGGAAACACCATATATTTT.

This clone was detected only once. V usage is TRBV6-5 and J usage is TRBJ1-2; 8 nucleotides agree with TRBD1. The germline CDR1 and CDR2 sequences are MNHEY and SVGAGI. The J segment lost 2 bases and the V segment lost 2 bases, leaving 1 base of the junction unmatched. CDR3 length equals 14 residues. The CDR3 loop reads CASSYGQGNYGYTF. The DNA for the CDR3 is TGTGCCAGCAGTTACGGACAGGGAAACTATGGCTACACCTTC.

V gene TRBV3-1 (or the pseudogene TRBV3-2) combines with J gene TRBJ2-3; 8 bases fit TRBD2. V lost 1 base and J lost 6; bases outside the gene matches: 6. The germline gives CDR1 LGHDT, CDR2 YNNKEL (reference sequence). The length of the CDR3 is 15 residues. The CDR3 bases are TGTGCCAGCAGCCAAGCGGGACTAGTGTTTGATACGCAGTATTTT. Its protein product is CASSQAGLVFDTQYF.

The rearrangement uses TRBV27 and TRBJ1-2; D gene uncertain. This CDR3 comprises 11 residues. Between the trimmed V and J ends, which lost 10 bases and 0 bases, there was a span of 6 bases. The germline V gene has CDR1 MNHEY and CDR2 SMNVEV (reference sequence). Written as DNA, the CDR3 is TGTGCCACCGTTTCTAACTATGGCTACACCTTC. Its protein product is CATVSNYGYTF.

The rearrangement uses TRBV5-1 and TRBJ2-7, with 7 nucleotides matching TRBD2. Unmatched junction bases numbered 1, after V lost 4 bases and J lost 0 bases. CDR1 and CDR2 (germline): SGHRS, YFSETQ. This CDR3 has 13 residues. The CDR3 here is CASSRDYSYEQYF. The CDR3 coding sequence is TGCGCCAGCAGCCGGGACTACTCCTACGAGCAGTACTTC.

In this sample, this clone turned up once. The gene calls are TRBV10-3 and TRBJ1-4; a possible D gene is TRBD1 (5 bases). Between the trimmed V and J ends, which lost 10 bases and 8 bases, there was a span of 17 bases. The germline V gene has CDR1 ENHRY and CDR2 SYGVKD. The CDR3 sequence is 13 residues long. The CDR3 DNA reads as TGTGCCACCGCCAGAGGGGAGGGCGAAAAACTGTTTTTT. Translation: CATARGEGEKLFF.